These 21 T cell receptor beta chains originate from one sample sequenced in a study of PD-L1 blockade in urothelial cancer. The table came from immunoSEQ multiplex PCR; TCRdb's copy has only in-frame clones and leaves some out. The data contain tens of thousands of clones, about 80% of them seen just once; the ten biggest clones take up 3% to 4.5%. The sequencing here drew on PBMCs, taken around atezolizumab (anti-PD-L1) treatment. The receptors derive from a man between 65 and 79 years old with urothelial cancer.

The genes are TRBV2 and TRBJ2-2; D may be TRBD1 (8 bases). CDR3 length: 14 amino acids. V was pared by 7 bases and J by 4 bases, with 13 bases between. Germline V gene sequence: CDR1 SNHLY, CDR2 FYNNEI. CDR3 bases: TGTGCCAGCAAAAGCGGGACAGGCACCGGGGAGCTGTTTTTT. This codes for CASKSGTGTGELFF.

This clone is labeled medium-sized. The V gene is TRBV4-3, the J gene TRBJ2-3, with D tentatively TRBD2 (8 bases). Trimming took 4 bases from V and 4 from J, leaving 18 bases between them. This CDR3 is 16 amino acids long. Germline CDR1 and CDR2: LGHNA and YSLEER. Here the CDR3 reads CASSPEGAGGADTQYF. The DNA of the CDR3 is TGCGCCAGCAGCCCAGAGGGGGCGGGGGGCGCAGATACGCAGTATTTT.

This chain uses TRBV5-1 with TRBJ1-1, with D possibly matching TRBD1 (6 bases). CDR3 size: 15 residues. Germline CDR1 is SGHRS and CDR2 is YFSETQ. Trimming cost V 2 bases and J 1 base, with 12 bases left between them. CDR3 loop: CASSFTSTGNTEAFF. CDR3 bases: TGCGCCAGCAGCTTCACCTCGACAGGGAACACTGAAGCTTTCTTT.

This rearrangement joins TRBV15 to TRBJ2-4; maybe TRBD2 (5 bases). Germline CDR1 reads LNHNV; CDR2 reads YYDKDF (reference sequence). This CDR3 region has 13 residues. Between the trimmed V and J ends, which lost 0 bases and 8 bases, there was a span of 8 bases. The CDR3 DNA follows: TGTGCCACCAGCAGAGAGGCGCGGGACATTCAGTACTTC. Residues: CATSREARDIQYF. Supplemented by reference TRBV15 and TRBJ2-4, the full variable domain reads DAMVIQNPRYQVTQFGKPVTLSCSQTLNHNVMYWYQQKSSQAPKLLFHYYDKDFNNEADTPDNFQSRRPNTSFCFLDIRSPGLGDTAMYLCATSREARDIQYFGAGTRLSVL.

This clone has only one observation. The J gene is TRBJ2-1, the V gene TRBV7-2; D uncertain. V dropped 3 bases and J dropped 7 bases, with 10 bases sitting between them. This CDR3 contains 13 residues. Germline-derived CDR1 and CDR2 are SGHTA and FQGNSA. The CDR3 bases are TGTGCCAGCAGCTTCGGCGGAAAGAATGAGCAGTTCTTC. This gives the protein CASSFGGKNEQFF.

This chain uses TRBV11-3 with TRBJ2-3; D gene ambiguous. Germline V gene data show CDR1 as SGHNT and CDR2 as YENEEA. Trimming shortened V by 2 bases and J by 0 bases, and 6 bases separated the two germline ends. CDR3 length: 14 amino acids. In DNA form, the CDR3 reads TGTGCCAGCAGCTTACGGTCTAGCACAGATACGCAGTATTTT. Its protein product is CASSLRSSTDTQYF.

This clone was counted a few times. This chain joins TRBV6-6 and TRBJ2-7; 10 bases are shared with TRBD2. V lost 11 bases to trimming and J lost 3 bases; unmatched junction nucleotides: 7. Germline lookup yields CDR1 MNHNY and CDR2 SVGAGI (reference sequence). The CDR3 consists of 13 residues. Here the CDR3 DNA reads TGTGCCGCAGGGCAGCGGGAGGGCTACGAGCAGTACTTC. Amino acid sequence: CAAGQREGYEQYF.

This sequence joins TRBV5-4 and TRBJ1-1, with D maybe TRBD1 (5 bases). The germline V gene encodes CDR1 SGHNT and CDR2 YYREEE (reference sequence). CDR3 size: 15 residues. Trimming shortened V by 4 bases and J by 5 bases, and 18 bases separated the two germline ends. Here the CDR3 DNA reads TGTGCCAGCAGCCCCGGGGGAGGGGCCGGGACTGAAGCTTTCTTT. It is translated as CASSPGGGAGTEAFF.

This clone occurred a few times. The rearrangement joins TRBV7-2 to TRBJ2-5; D may be TRBD1 (6 bases). V lost 5 bases to trimming and J lost 3 bases, with 10 bases between them. The CDR3 extends over 13 amino acids. Germline-derived CDR1 and CDR2 are SGHTA and FQGNSA. CDR3 loop: CASSLRQEETQYF. DNA for the CDR3: TGTGCCAGCAGCCTACGACAGGAAGAGACCCAGTACTTC.

V and J are TRBV2 and TRBJ2-6, with 8 nucleotides matching TRBD2. The CDR3 is 17 amino acids. Germline CDR1 SNHLY, CDR2 FYNNEI. Trimming removed 10 bases from V and 3 bases from J; junction bases left unmatched: 14. CDR3 coding DNA: TGTGCCACCTCCCCCGGGACCGGGGGGGGTGGGGCCAACGTCCTGACTTTC. As protein: CATSPGTGGGGANVLTF.

The genes are TRBV11-3 and TRBJ2-3; 9 bases are shared with TRBD1. This CDR3 has 14 amino acids. J gave up 6 bases and V 0 bases, and 1 base lay outside the gene matches. Germline assignment: CDR1 SGHNT and CDR2 YENEEA. The chain's CDR3 is CASSLDGQGDTQYF. CDR3 DNA sequence: TGTGCCAGCAGCTTAGATGGACAGGGGGATACGCAGTATTTT. Combining the CDR3 with reference TRBV11-3 and TRBJ2-3 gives the whole variable domain EAGVVQSPRYKIIEKKQPVAFWCNPISGHNTLYWYLQNLGQGPELLIRYENEEAVDDSQLPKDRFSAERLKGVDSTLKIQPAELGDSAVYLCASSLDGQGDTQYFGPGTRLTVL.

The chain links TRBV7-2 to TRBJ1-5; TRBD1 might be the D (6 bases). V was clipped by 6 bases and J by 3 bases, with 12 bases between them. The length of the CDR3 is 14 residues. Looked up from germline, CDR1 is SGHTA and CDR2 is FQGNSA. CDR3 nucleotide sequence: TGTGCCAGCAGGCAAGCAGGGGACAATCAGCCCCAGCATTTT. This translates into CASRQAGDNQPQHF.

J is TRBJ1-2 and V is TRBV6-1, with D possibly TRBD1 on 6 matching bases. Per the germline V gene, CDR1 is MNHNS and CDR2 is SASEGT. The V and J ends lost 2 bases and 2 bases respectively, with 12 bases between them. The CDR3 loop spans 15 amino acids. CDR3 nucleotides: TGTGCCAGCAGTGAAAGGGGGGGATTAAACTATGGCTACACCTTC. Translating gives CASSERGGLNYGYTF.

This clone appeared a single time. The rearrangement uses TRBV9 and TRBJ1-1; 8 nucleotides line up with TRBD1. The CDR3 consists of 14 residues. Looked up from germline, CDR1 is SGDLS and CDR2 is YYNGEE. The V gene end was trimmed by 4 bases and the J gene end by 4 bases; junction bases not matched to a gene: 6. The CDR3 DNA reads TGTGCCAGCAGCCGGACAGGGTTTGGCACTGAAGCTTTCTTT. It yields the protein CASSRTGFGTEAFF.

The chain is built from TRBV27 and TRBJ2-1, with 7 bases aligning to TRBD2. Germline CDR1 is MNHEY and CDR2 is SMNVEV (reference sequence). The CDR3 consists of 16 residues. With 9 bases clipped from V and 2 bases from J, the junction kept 13 bases outside the gene matches. The CDR3 loop reads CASHTGGGVAYNEQFF. CDR3 bases: TGTGCCAGTCACACGGGGGGAGGGGTCGCCTACAATGAGCAGTTCTTC.

The rearrangement links TRBV10-3 to TRBJ1-1; D is possibly TRBD1 (6 bases). The CDR3 contains 14 residues. The germline V and J ends were trimmed by 5 bases and 6 bases, with 16 bases remaining between them. The germline gives CDR1 ENHRY, CDR2 SYGVKD. The CDR3 DNA reads TGTGCCATCAGTTTACAGGGTAGGCCGCCTGAAGCTTTCTTT. This codes for CAISLQGRPPEAFF.

The CDR3 loop is CASSPEGGGRTQYF. The CDR3 region has the DNA TGTGCCAGCAGTCCGGAAGGGGGAGGGAGAACGCAGTATTTT. The J gene is TRBJ2-3, the V gene TRBV7-7, with D tentatively TRBD2 (7 bases). The CDR3 runs to 14 residues. Trimming took off 6 bases at V and 9 bases at J, with 19 bases between the two ends. Germline lookup yields CDR1 SSHAT and CDR2 FNYEAQ (reference sequence). Looking up the rest from reference TRBV7-7 and TRBJ2-3 gives the full variable domain: GAGVSQSPRYKVTKRGQDVTLRCDPISSHATLYWYQQALGQGPEFLTYFNYEAQPDKSGLPSDRFSAERPEGSISTLTIQRTEQRDSAMYRCASSPEGGGRTQYFGPGTRLTVL.

This clone occurred once. J is TRBJ2-3 and V is TRBV5-1; 7 bases fit TRBD2. The V gene end was trimmed by 7 bases and the J gene end by 4 bases; junction bases not matched to a gene: 12. The CDR3 runs to 15 residues. Germline V gene sequence: CDR1 SGHRS, CDR2 YFSETQ. Here the CDR3 DNA reads TGCGCCAGCTATTATACGGGGGGTGTAGCAGATACGCAGTATTTT. The encoded protein is CASYYTGGVADTQYF.

This chain connects TRBV28 to TRBJ2-1; no clear D. Trimming cost V 8 bases and J 7 bases, with 6 bases left between them. CDR3 length: 10 residues. Looked up from germline, CDR1 is MDHEN and CDR2 is SYDVKM. CDR3 amino acids: CASSTNEQFF. In nucleotides, the CDR3 is TGTGCCAGCTCCACAAATGAGCAGTTCTTC.

This chain connects TRBV5-1 to TRBJ2-1, with 10 bases lining up with TRBD1. The length of the CDR3 is 15 residues. CDR1 SGHRS and CDR2 YFSETQ come from the germline V gene. Germline trimming cut 3 bases from V and 7 bases from J; bases unmatched to any gene: 7. The CDR3 region has the DNA TGCGCCAGCAGCTCCGGACAGGGGGATGCGAATGAGCAGTTCTTC. Translation: CASSSGQGDANEQFF. The full variable domain, rest sourced from reference TRBV5-1 and TRBJ2-1, is KAGVTQTPRYLIKTRGQQVTLSCSPISGHRSVSWYQQTPGQGLQFLFEYFSETQRNKGNFPGRFSGRQFSNSRSEMNVSTLELGDSALYLCASSSGQGDANEQFFGPGTRLTVL.

The chain links TRBV4-3 to TRBJ2-1; D is ambiguous. CDR3 length: 14 residues. Trimming took off 0 bases at V and 6 bases at J, with 9 bases between the two ends. CDR1 is LGHNA, CDR2 YSLEER, per germline. DNA for the CDR3: TGCGCCAGCAGCCAAGATATTAGCACCAATGAGCAGTTCTTC. Translating it yields CASSQDISTNEQFF.